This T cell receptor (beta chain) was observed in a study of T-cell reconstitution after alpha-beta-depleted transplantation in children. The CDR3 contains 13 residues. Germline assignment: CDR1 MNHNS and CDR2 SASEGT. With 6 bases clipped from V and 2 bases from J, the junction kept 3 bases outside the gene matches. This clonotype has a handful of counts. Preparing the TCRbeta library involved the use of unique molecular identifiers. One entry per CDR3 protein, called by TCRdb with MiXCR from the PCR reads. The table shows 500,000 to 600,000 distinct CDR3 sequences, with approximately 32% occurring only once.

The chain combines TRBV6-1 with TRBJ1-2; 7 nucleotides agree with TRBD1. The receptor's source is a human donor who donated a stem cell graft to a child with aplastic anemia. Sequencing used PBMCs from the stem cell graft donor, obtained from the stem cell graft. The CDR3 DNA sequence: TGTGCCAGCAGAGGGACAGACAACTATGGCTACACCTTC. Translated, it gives CASRGTDNYGYTF.